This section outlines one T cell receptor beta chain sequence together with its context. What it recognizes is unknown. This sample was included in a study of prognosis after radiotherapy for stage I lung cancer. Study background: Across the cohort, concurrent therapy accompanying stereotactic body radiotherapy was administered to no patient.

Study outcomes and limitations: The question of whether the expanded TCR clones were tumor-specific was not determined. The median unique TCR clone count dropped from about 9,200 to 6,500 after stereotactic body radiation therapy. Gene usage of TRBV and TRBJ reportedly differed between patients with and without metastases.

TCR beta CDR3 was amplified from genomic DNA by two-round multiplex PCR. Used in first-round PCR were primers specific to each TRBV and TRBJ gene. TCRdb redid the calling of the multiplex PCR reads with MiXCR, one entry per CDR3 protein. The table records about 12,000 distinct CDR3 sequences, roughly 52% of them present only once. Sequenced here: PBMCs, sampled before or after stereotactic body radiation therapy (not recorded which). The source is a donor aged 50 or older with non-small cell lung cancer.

CDR3 nucleotides: TGCAGTGCTAGCGGAATCATGGGTCGCCCCGGGGAGCTGTTTTTT. Translated: CSASGIMGRPGELFF. This rearrangement joins TRBV20-1 to TRBJ2-2; D ambiguous. From germline, CDR1 is DFQATT and CDR2 SNEGSKA (reference sequence). Trimming cost V 3 bases and J 6 bases, with 17 bases left between them. The CDR3 runs 15 residues.